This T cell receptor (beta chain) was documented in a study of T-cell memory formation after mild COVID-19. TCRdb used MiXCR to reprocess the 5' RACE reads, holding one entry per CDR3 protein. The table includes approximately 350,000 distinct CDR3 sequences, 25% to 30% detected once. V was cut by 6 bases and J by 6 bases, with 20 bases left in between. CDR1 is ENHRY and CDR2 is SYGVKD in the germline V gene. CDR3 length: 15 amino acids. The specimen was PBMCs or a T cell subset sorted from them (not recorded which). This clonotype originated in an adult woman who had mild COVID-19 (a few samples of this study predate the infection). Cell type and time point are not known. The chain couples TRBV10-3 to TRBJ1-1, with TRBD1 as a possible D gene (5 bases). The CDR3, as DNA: TGTGCCATCAGCGGGGCTTATCAGGGATTGTCTGAAGCTTTCTTT. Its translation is CAISGAYQGLSEAFF.